Included here is one T cell receptor beta chain sequence, with context. This CDR3 spans 17 amino acids. This sample is drawn from a study of blood T cell repertoires in COVID-19. Authors' processing steps: Nucleated cell counts were estimated from reference gene primer amplification. Data came from immunoSEQ multiplex PCR; TCRdb stores just in-frame clones and leaves some out. That table is the source of V, J and clone size, and D and trimming were worked out from the DNA. The data hold 150,000 to 200,000 clones, with roughly 88% observed a single time. The sequence derives from a man younger than 35 with COVID-19, enrolled during active disease. The V gene is TRBV12-2, the J gene TRBJ1-2; TRBD1, the table's D call, was not compared with the DNA. TRBV12-2 corresponds to a pseudogene. The specimen was peripheral blood. CDR3 in DNA: TGTGCAAGTCGCAAACCGTACAGGACAGGGGATCACTATGGCTACACCTTC. This codes for CASRKPYRTGDHYGYTF.